This T cell receptor beta chain was obtained from a study of shared clonotypes between healthy human individuals. Assay used: immunoSEQ multiplex PCR; TCRdb lists only in-frame clones, some missing. The sample holds millions of clones, 85% to 95% seen once. The trim removed 7 bases at V and 3 bases at J, leaving 7 bases unmatched. CDR3 length equals 15 residues. Per germline, CDR1 LNHDA and CDR2 SQIVND (reference sequence). Source material: naive CD4+ T cells sorted from blood. Subset given: CD45RA+ positively selected. The chain links TRBV19 to TRBJ2-5, with TRBD1 matching over 11 bases. The TCR sequence derives from a man between 18 and 29 years old in good health. The CDR3 DNA reads TGTGCCAGTACCCCGGACAGGGGGCGCGAAGAGACCCAGTACTTC. It is translated as CASTPDRGREETQYF.